The entry below gives a single TCR beta chain sequence along with its context. CDR1 and CDR2 (germline): MNHEY, SMNVEV (reference sequence). J lost 0 bases, V lost 6 bases, and 11 bases had no gene match. This CDR3 region has 16 residues. This sample is part of a study of T cell responses to AZD1222 COVID-19 vaccine. This table comes from immunoSEQ multiplex PCR, and its TCRdb copy is limited to in-frame clones, with some not included. Of more than 120,000 clones listed, 90% to 95% are singletons. The chain combines TRBV27 with TRBJ2-7, with 7 bases fitting TRBD1. The source was peripheral blood, collected on day 0 of AZD1222 vaccination. This TCR was recovered from an adult in good health. The CDR3 coding sequence is TGTGCCAGCAGCCCGAAAGGGGGCAGGTACTCCTACGAGCAGTACTTC. The encoded protein is CASSPKGGRYSYEQYF.